The present entry profiles one T cell receptor beta chain with its context. The read comes to an end 3 residues before the CDR3 does, leaving the germline J gene to fill in the end. This specimen comes from a study of T cells in women clearing cervical HPV infection. Only in-frame clones appear in the TCRdb table, and some are missing; sequencing was by immunoSEQ multiplex PCR. This sample carries tens of thousands of clones, with less than 9.5% going to the ten biggest clones. The CDR3 covers 15 residues. V shed 1 base, J shed 7 bases, and the junction held 8 bases outside the gene matches. Germline CDR1 DFQATT, CDR2 SNEGSKA (reference sequence).

The receptor was derived from a woman aged 18-70 years with a cervical HPV16 infection that either progressed to CIN3+ or cleared (not recorded which). V usage is TRBV20-1 and J usage is TRBJ1-1; 11 bases are a match to TRBD1. Sequences were obtained from blood buffy coat. CDR3 DNA (partial): TGCAGTGCTAGAGCGGTGGGACAGGGGGTGGGTGAA. Its translation: CSARAVGQGVGE. The entire CDR3 reads CSARAVGQGVGEAFF.